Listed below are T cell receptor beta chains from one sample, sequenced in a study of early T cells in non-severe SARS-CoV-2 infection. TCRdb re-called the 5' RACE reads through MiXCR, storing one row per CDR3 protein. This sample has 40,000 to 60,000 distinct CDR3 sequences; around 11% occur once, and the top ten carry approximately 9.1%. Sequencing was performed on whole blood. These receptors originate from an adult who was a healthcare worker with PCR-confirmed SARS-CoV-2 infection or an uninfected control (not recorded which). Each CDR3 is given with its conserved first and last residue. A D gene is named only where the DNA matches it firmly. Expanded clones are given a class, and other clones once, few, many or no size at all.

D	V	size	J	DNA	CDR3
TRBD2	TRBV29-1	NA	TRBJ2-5	TGCAGCGTTGGACTCTCGGCGGGAGCGCTTGAGACCCAGTACTTC	CSVGLSAGALETQYF
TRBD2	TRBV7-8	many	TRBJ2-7	TGTGCCACCACTAGCGACTACGAGCAGTACTTC	CATTSDYEQYF
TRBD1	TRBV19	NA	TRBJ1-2	TGTGCCAGTAGTGCGGGACAGACTTATGGCTACACCTTC	CASSAGQTYGYTF
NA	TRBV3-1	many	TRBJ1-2	TGTGCCAGCAGCCTCGGTCCAGGGGACTATGGCTACACCTTC	CASSLGPGDYGYTF
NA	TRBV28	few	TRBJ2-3	TGTGCCAGCAGTTTATGGTCGGGGGCGCCCACAGATACGCAGTATTTT	CASSLWSGAPTDTQYF
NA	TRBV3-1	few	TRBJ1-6	TGTGCCAGCAGCCAAACCAGGGGCGTGGCCATTTCACCCCTCCACTTT	CASSQTRGVAISPLHF
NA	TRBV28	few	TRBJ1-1	TGTGCCAGCAGTTTTCGGCGCCTCCCCACTGAAGCTTTCTTT	CASSFRRLPTEAFF
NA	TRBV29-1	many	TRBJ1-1	TGCAGCGTTGAAGGGGGGAACACTGAAGCTTTCTTT	CSVEGGNTEAFF
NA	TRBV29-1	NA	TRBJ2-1	TGCAGCGTTGACAGGGCAGGGAATGAGCAGTTCTTC	CSVDRAGNEQFF
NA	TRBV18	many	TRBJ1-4	TGTGCCAGCTCACGTGAGGAGCTAAACGAAAAACTGTTTTTT	CASSREELNEKLFF
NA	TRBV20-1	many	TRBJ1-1	TGCAGTGCTAGAGATGGAACTGAAGCTTTCTTT	CSARDGTEAFF
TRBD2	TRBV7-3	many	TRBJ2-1	TGTGCCAGCAGCTTGAGACTAGCGGCCTACAATGAGCAGTTCTTC	CASSLRLAAYNEQFF
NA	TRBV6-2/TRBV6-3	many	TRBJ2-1	TGTGCCAGCAAAGCCCTAGGGGGATCCTACAATGAGCAGTTCTTC	CASKALGGSYNEQFF
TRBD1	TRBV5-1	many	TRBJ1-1	TGCGCCAGCAGCACGGGACAGTTTATGAACACTGAAGCTTTCTTT	CASSTGQFMNTEAFF
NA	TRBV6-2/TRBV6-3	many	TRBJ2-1	TGTGCCAGCAGTTACGGGGGATACAATGAGCAGTTCTTC	CASSYGGYNEQFF
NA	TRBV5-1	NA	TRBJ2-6	TGCGCCAGCAGCTTGGAGCCGGGAACAGGGGCCAACGTCCTGACTTTC	CASSLEPGTGANVLTF
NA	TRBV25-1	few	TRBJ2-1	TGTGCCAGCAGTGAACTAATAAAGCAGTTCTTC	CASSELIKQFF
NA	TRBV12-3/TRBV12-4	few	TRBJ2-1	TGTGCCAGCAGAGAGGAAAGGGGGTCCTACAATGAGCAGTTCTTC	CASREERGSYNEQFF
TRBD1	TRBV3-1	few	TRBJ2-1	TGTGCCAGCAGCCAAGATGGGGGGACAGGGTTTATTGAGCAGTTCTTC	CASSQDGGTGFIEQFF
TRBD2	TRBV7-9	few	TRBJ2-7	TGTGCCAACAGCCCCCTAGCGGGAGGGCCCAACGAGCAGTACTTC	CANSPLAGGPNEQYF
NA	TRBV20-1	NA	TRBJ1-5	TGCAGTGCTAGAGGTGGGGGGAACAATCAGCCCCAGCATTTT	CSARGGGNNQPQHF
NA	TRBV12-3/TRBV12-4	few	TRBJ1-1	TGTGCCAGCAGTCGTAATGGGAAAGAAGCTTTCTTT	CASSRNGKEAFF
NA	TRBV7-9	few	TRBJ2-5	TGTGCCAGCAGCTTAGCCCAACAGCTGGGGGAGACCCAGTACTTC	CASSLAQQLGETQYF
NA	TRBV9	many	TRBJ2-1	TGTGCCAGCAGCCTGGACGCCAGCTCCTACAATGAGCAGTTCTTC	CASSLDASSYNEQFF
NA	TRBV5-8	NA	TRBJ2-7	TGTGCCAGCAGCTTGGCCGGGGGATCCGAGCAGTACTTC	CASSLAGGSEQYF
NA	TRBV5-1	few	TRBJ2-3	TGCGCCAGCAGCCCAACCATGCTAGATACGCAGTATTTT	CASSPTMLDTQYF
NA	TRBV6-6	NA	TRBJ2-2	TGTGCCAGCGATACCGGGACACCGAACACCGGGGAGCTGTTTTTT	CASDTGTPNTGELFF
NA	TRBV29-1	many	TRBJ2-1	TGCAGCGTTGACAGTCCCGCGGGGATCAACGAGCAGTTCTTC	CSVDSPAGINEQFF
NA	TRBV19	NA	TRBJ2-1	TGTGCCAGTAGTACGGACATCTACAATGAGCAGTTCTTC	CASSTDIYNEQFF
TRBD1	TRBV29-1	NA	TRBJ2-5	TGCAGCGTTGAAATTGGACAGGGGGTAGAGACCCAGTACTTC	CSVEIGQGVETQYF
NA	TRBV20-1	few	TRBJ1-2	TGCAGTGCTAGAGATCATGTGGGTTTTAACTATGGCTACACCTTC	CSARDHVGFNYGYTF
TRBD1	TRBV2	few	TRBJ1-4	TGTGCCAGCAGTGAATCGGCAGGGGGGCGTGAAAAACTGTTTTTT	CASSESAGGREKLFF
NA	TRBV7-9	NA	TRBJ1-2	TGTGCCAGCAGCTTAGGCCCTGTCCCGGGGGGCACCTTC	CASSLGPVPGGTF